This TCR beta chain was profiled in a study of T cell responses to AZD1222 COVID-19 vaccine. Notes on the study in general: Donor demographics were predominantly white British with a female majority; clonal diversity may be underestimated. Mapped onto spike, vaccine-associated CD4 TCRs spanned it and were dominant at 160-218 and 743-854. Elevations in Spike-specific TCR breadth and depth followed administration of two AZD1222 doses.

Method: immunoSEQ multiplex PCR; TCRdb's copy keeps in-frame clones and lacks some. This table holds 110,000 or so clones, more than 75% found once. The CDR3 length is 13 residues. Trimming left V 0 bases short and J 7 bases short, with 7 bases between. Per germline, CDR1 LGHDT and CDR2 YNNKEL (reference sequence). In regard to this clone: The antigen remains unidentified.

The receptor was derived from an adult in good health. Here the sequenced sample was peripheral blood, taken on day 0 of AZD1222 vaccination. The gene calls are TRBV3-1 (or the pseudogene TRBV3-2) and TRBJ1-5; no reliable D call. Here the CDR3 DNA reads TGTGCCAGCAGCCAAGATCGGGAGCAGCCCCAGCATTTT. Residues: CASSQDREQPQHF.